One T cell receptor (beta chain) is described in this entry. Its antigen is not yet known. Within one base of it there is no much larger clone, and no base qualities were kept. The data derive from a study of cytomegalovirus exposure and HLA in healthy donors (dated by TCRdb to about 2017). With respect to the entire study: In an earlier analysis of approximately 500 of the donors, under 300 Gb of sequence data and 95 million to 130 million unique TCR beta sequences from 150 million to 200 million T cells were reported. In an earlier analysis of around 540 of the donors, high-throughput TCR beta sequencing was used to judge whether each TCR beta V gene segment behaved as functional or pseudogenic. A later analysis re-analyzed previously published TCR beta repertoires from hundreds of donors and added high-resolution HLA genotyping to study TCR occurrence patterns. Roughly 300 gigabases of sequencing data and around 80 million unique TCR sequences made up an early release that covered some 640 HLA-typed donors. The study combined high-throughput TCR immunosequencing, statistical association of individual TCRs with disease status, and machine learning to predict cytomegalovirus infection status. All discovery cohort repertoires had been generated using a single sequencing platform. In the later analysis, no new phenotypic data were used to find candidate immune exposures; instead, reliance was placed on TCR beta sequences and their occurrence across donors. In a later genetic analysis, genome-wide SNP genotypes for 398 of the 666 donors were used, and that subset was treated as a discovery cohort. Along with the 666-subject first cohort, a separate validation cohort of over a hundred different subjects was used. The aim of the study was to test whether cataloging public T cell receptors could identify signatures of past pathogen exposure. Using immunosequencing, the study profiled T cell repertoires from 550 to 750 subjects and related those repertoires to cytomegalovirus serostatus. HLA typing included class I and class II loci at four-digit resolution. Typing coverage differed by locus: A, B, C, DRB1 and DQB1 were typed in roughly 620-630 donors, DQA1 in about 560, DPA1 in approximately 600, and DPB1 in just under 490. Of the approximately 400 genotyped donors, 65% to 90% fell in the genetic ancestry cluster associated with self-reported Caucasian donors. Among 300 to 500 genotyped donors of the cohort, an average of approximately 240,000 unique TCR beta nucleotide sequences was sequenced per donor, of which 15% to 20% were non-productive. About 5 DR-DQ haplotypes were handled as single units for association and clustering, since linkage in the cohort was strong. Donor age, sex, ethnicity and CMV serostatus were compiled together with the repertoire data. Summary of the overall study and its limitations: Across donors, most TCR sequences were observed very rarely, whereas some public TCRs were present in many individuals. The study gave a list of some 150 TCR beta chains associated with cytomegalovirus. For the cohort, immune exposure information was limited to CMV serostatus. In a later genetic analysis, a missense DCLRE1C variant was associated with V-gene and J-gene trimming of TCR beta chains, and the association was replicated in an independent cohort. In vitro tests confirmed that a few of the cytomegalovirus-associated TCR beta chains recognize cytomegalovirus antigens. Assigning TCR associations to individual alleles was difficult when HLA alleles, especially DR and DQ, strongly co-occurred. A later genetic analysis reported fewer N-insertions in productive TCRs among donors in an Asian-associated ancestry cluster than the roughly 640-donor mean. Because HLA typing was missing for some donors at each locus, association tests included only the typed subset. Only TCR beta chains were sequenced in this cohort, and the absence of alpha or paired-chain data limited detectable features. Correlated functional status among segregating V segments might be attributable to linkage disequilibrium, but an unknown experimental factor could not be ruled out. A cluster of highly shared sequence variants was judged likely to represent a technical artifact of the sequencing pipeline. In a later analysis, the rate of TCR association differed among HLA loci, with DRB1 alleles having the most associated TCRs and HLA-C alleles having the fewest. It was suggested by the authors that the approach could potentially be generalized to other disease states and immunological phenotypes. Sequencing depth was assumed to be roughly uniform across donors in the presence/absence analyses, though that assumption may not hold. A later analysis reported that several top co-occurrence clusters appeared linked to parvovirus B19, influenza, CMV and Epstein-Barr virus. In an earlier analysis of over 550 of the donors, most TCR beta V segments were observed in productive rearrangements about 90% or about 30% of the time, broadly matching IMGT annotations. Some IMGT-functional V segments, including TRBV6-2 and TRBV6-3, could not be told apart with the 87-base-pair reads, so those segments were excluded. A later analysis found that most CMV-associated TCR beta chains appeared HLA-restricted, with HLA associations seemingly driven largely by CMV exposure. In a later analysis, about 17,000 TCR beta sequences were associated with specific HLA alleles at a false discovery rate of 0.05. The classifier was reported to diagnose cytomegalovirus status with high specificity and sensitivity in both the original and validation cohorts. A further reported finding was that TCR beta sequences accurately predicted the HLA-A and HLA-B alleles for most subjects in the first cohort. In a later analysis, HLA-associated TCR beta chains showed more clonal expansion and lower generation probabilities than non-associated chains that were equally common. Because counts were too low, roughly 16 rarely observed V segments, including chromosome 9 orphons, were left out of the earlier analysis of 587 of the donors.

The cohort was made up of hundreds of healthy bone marrow donors. At the time of sampling, all cohort members were nominally healthy, though unrecorded immune exposures were likely present. The donor tested CMV seronegative and was one of the 352 seronegative cohort members. Every donor gave a peripheral blood sample, and the peripheral blood mononuclear cells from that sample were used for TCR beta sequencing. The Qiagen DNeasy Blood Extraction Kit was used to extract genomic DNA from the blood cell samples. Library generation was performed with the immunoSEQ multiplex PCR assay. The multiplex PCR relied on a mix of 60 forward primers for TCR Vbeta segments and 13 reverse primers for TCR Jbeta segments. The CDR3 region of rearranged TCR beta genes was amplified from genomic DNA by a multiplex PCR assay. On the Illumina HiSeq System, the amplified TCR beta libraries were sequenced as 87-base-pair reads. Processing in the source paper ran as follows. A later analysis tallied 70 million to 100 million unique TCR beta chains across the approximately 670 repertoires, and around 10 million of those chains were shared by two or more donors. To remove PCR and sequencing errors, raw reads were error-corrected and collapsed into unique sequences using a nearest-neighbor algorithm that merged closely related sequences. V, D and J gene segments were assigned by aligning CDR3 sequences to IMGT reference sequences. Each retained sequence needed at least a six-nucleotide match to both a V gene segment and a J gene segment. Rearrangements were classified as productive when the CDR3 lacked stop codons and remained in frame with V and J, and all other rearrangements were classified as non-productive. Following IMGT convention, CDR3 was defined as the stretch from the second conserved V-encoded cysteine to the conserved J-encoded phenylalanine. In an earlier analysis of roughly 580 of the donors, sequences lacking an unambiguous match to a single V gene segment were excluded. An earlier analysis of just under 600 of the donors called V segments functional above 56.7% productive rearrangements and segregating when the between-donor standard deviation exceeded 5%. A statistical classification framework was built to diagnose cytomegalovirus status from the catalog of TCR beta chain sequences. V and J gene assignment, in a later analysis, came from comparing TCR nucleotide sequences with IMGT/GENE-DB human TR gene sequences. The TCRdist pipeline was used in a later analysis to assign CDR3 sequences and most-parsimonious VDJ recombination scenarios. In a later analysis, each TCR beta chain was defined by its CDR3 amino acid sequence together with its V-gene family, and reads lacking a unique V-gene family were excluded. A later analysis removed 550 to 700 highly shared, low-generation-probability nucleotide sequences to deal with suspected cross-contamination and a sequencing artifact. In a later analysis, a clonal expansion index for each public chain was calculated from normalized within-repertoire ranks of inferred template counts. In a later analysis, generation probabilities were computed with a VDJ recombination model fitted to out-of-frame rearrangements, and the resulting probabilities were checked against IGoR. In a later analysis, TCR-TCR, TCR-HLA and TCR-CMV co-occurrence was scored with hypergeometric tests, and a repertoire-size bias correction was applied to TCR pairs. False discovery rates were estimated in a later analysis by permuting HLA or CMV assignments 20 times. In a later analysis, co-occurring TCRs were grouped using DBSCAN, with TCRdist sequence similarity added in when clustering inside HLA-allele-positive subsets. Co-occurrence clustering excluded repertoires with fewer than 30,000 or more than 120,000 public chains, plus five with anomalous nucleotide sharing. What TCRdb holds here is the immuneACCESS table cut down to in-frame rearrangements. Part of the clones is not present; checked against another copy, under half of the missing clones reflect an unresolved V gene, and the others are unexplained. Clone size and the V and J calls come from that table; the DNA yielded D and trimming. The sample data list about 180,000 clones, and 70% to 80% of these were observed just once. The ten largest clones take up approximately 2.9% of the sample.

There are 15 amino acids in the CDR3, from cysteine to phenylalanine inclusive. The CDR3 DNA has 45 bases and is translated from base 1. Reading the germline V gene gives CDR1 SGHRS and CDR2 YFSETQ. Trimming at the junction amounts to 0 bases on V and 9 bases on J, and the germline ends lie 13 bases apart. The clonotype originates from a male donor in good health and CMV-seronegative. The chain was built from TRBV5-1 and TRBJ1-6; the D gene is unclear. Sequenced: PBMCs. The sequenced DNA is TGCGCCAGCAGCTTGGACGGGTACTTCGGTTCACCCCTCCACTTT. Its protein product is CASSLDGYFGSPLHF.